A single sample is the source of the 26 T cell receptor beta chains below, sequenced in a study of naive and memory T cell subsets. The treatment was: skin biopsy from PPD injection site in Mantoux-positive individual. An oligonucleotide containing a UMI was ligated to the 3' end of TCR cDNA. Amplification of ligated cDNA took four PCR rounds with SP2 and nested alpha and beta constant primers. In TCRdb, the UMI-ligation and nested PCR reads were re-called with MiXCR into one record per CDR3 protein. The sample yields approximately 37,000 distinct CDR3 sequences, about 11% seen once. This sample comprised skin, obtained from a tuberculin skin test site. The receptors were gathered from an adult in good health.

This clonotype was picked up many times. The chain is built from TRBV30 and TRBJ2-7; 9 bases match TRBD1. Germline V gives CDR1 GTSNPN, CDR2 SVGIG (reference sequence). After removal of 4 bases from V and 3 bases from J, the junction contained 4 bases not matched to a gene. The CDR3 is made up of 13 amino acids. For the CDR3, the DNA is TGTGCCTGGACCCCGGGACAGGGCTACGAGCAGTACTTC. Protein sequence: CAWTPGQGYEQYF.

This clonotype was seen at least ten times. The CDR3 nucleotides read TGTGCCAGCAGAACTACCGGACAGGATGGCTACACCTTC. This translates into CASRTTGQDGYTF. The chain recombines TRBV5-4 with TRBJ1-2; 7 nucleotides agree with TRBD1. Trimming removed 5 bases from V and 6 bases from J; junction bases left unmatched: 7. Germline V gene sequence: CDR1 SGHNT, CDR2 YYREEE (reference sequence). The CDR3 totals 13 residues.

The V call is TRBV20-1, the J call TRBJ1-1; D unclear. The CDR3 contains 13 residues. Germline loops: CDR1 DFQATT, CDR2 SNEGSKA (reference sequence). V lost 5 bases and J lost 1, with 11 bases in between. The CDR3 region is CSAPLHQNTEAFF. CDR3 in DNA: TGCAGTGCTCCTCTTCACCAGAACACTGAAGCTTTCTTT.

Only a few counts were recorded for this clonotype. The chain uses TRBV4-1 and TRBJ2-1; 11 positions match TRBD2. This CDR3 is 17 amino acids long. Per germline, CDR1 MGHRA and CDR2 YSYEKL. Germline trimming cut 2 bases from V and 7 bases from J; bases unmatched to any gene: 10. CDR3 bases: TGCGCCAGCAGCCAATTGATAGCGGGGGGGCTTGGAAATGAGCAGTTCTTC. Translating it yields CASSQLIAGGLGNEQFF.

In this sample, this clonotype turned up many times. J is TRBJ2-1 and V is TRBV20-1; the D gene is possibly TRBD2 (6 bases). This CDR3 region has 14 residues. CDR1 is DFQATT, CDR2 SNEGSKA, per germline (reference sequence). The V and J ends lost 6 bases and 8 bases respectively, with 20 bases between them. CDR3 coding DNA: TGCAGTGCCTCCAGGGACGGGAGTAGGGATGAGCAGTTCTTC. Protein: CSASRDGSRDEQFF.

This clonotype was seen a few times. The V gene is TRBV20-1, the J gene TRBJ2-1; no firm D call. Germline lookup yields CDR1 DFQATT and CDR2 SNEGSKA (reference sequence). The V and J ends lost 0 bases and 5 bases respectively, with 14 bases between them. The CDR3 length is 15 residues. The CDR3 spells CSARDPELENNEQFF. In DNA, the CDR3 is TGCAGTGCTAGAGATCCGGAACTGGAAAACAATGAGCAGTTCTTC.

This clonotype has at least ten counts. The chain recombines TRBV4-1 with TRBJ2-2, with 7 bases that match TRBD2. CDR1 and CDR2 from the germline V gene are MGHRA and YSYEKL. Trimming removed 4 bases from V and 6 bases from J; junction bases left unmatched: 20. This CDR3 is 19 amino acids long. The CDR3 bases are TGCGCCAGCAGCCCGAGCGGGAAAGGGTCAGGGAGAGGATCCGGGGAGCTGTTTTTT. It is translated as CASSPSGKGSGRGSGELFF.

This clonotype was seen at least ten times. CDR3 protein: CASTPLVGDNVLTF. DNA for the CDR3: TGTGCCAGCACCCCCCTGGTCGGCGACAACGTCCTGACTTTC. This rearrangement joins TRBV28 to TRBJ2-6; no clear D gene. CDR3 length: 14 amino acids. Trimming removed 7 bases at V and 9 bases at J, with 16 bases between. The germline gives CDR1 MDHEN, CDR2 SYDVKM.

There are a few counts of this clonotype. J is TRBJ1-2 and V is TRBV20-1; a weak D match, TRBD1 (5 bases). Trimming stripped 7 bases from V and 7 bases from J, with 13 bases between. Germline V lookup: CDR1 DFQATT, CDR2 SNEGSKA (reference sequence). This CDR3 has 11 amino acids. CDR3 nucleotide sequence: TGCAGTGGTAGGAGGGGTACTGGCTACACCTTC. The encoded protein is CSGRRGTGYTF.

This clonotype occurred a few times. The chain carries TRBV4-2 and TRBJ1-5; D might be TRBD1 (6 bases). Germline assignment: CDR1 LGHNA and CDR2 YNFKEQ. Trimming took off 4 bases at V and 7 bases at J, with 17 bases between the two ends. There are 15 residues in the CDR3. CDR3 bases: TGTGCCAGCAGCCCCTACCGGACAGACCGCCAGCCCCAGCATTTT. Encoded protein: CASSPYRTDRQPQHF.

The chain links TRBV11-2 to TRBJ1-4, with D perhaps TRBD1 (5 bases). CDR3 size: 15 residues. Germline CDR1 SGHAT, CDR2 FQNNGV. Trimming took off 4 bases at V and 0 bases at J, with 9 bases between the two ends. The CDR3 region has the DNA TGTGCCAGCAGCTCAGGACAAACAACTAATGAAAAACTGTTTTTT. Its translation is CASSSGQTTNEKLFF.

This clonotype was recorded at least ten times. This sequence joins TRBV6-6 and TRBJ2-7; 7 bases match TRBD1. The CDR3 is 16 amino acids. Unmatched junction bases numbered 9, after V lost 0 bases and J lost 4 bases. Germline CDR1 MNHNY, CDR2 SVGAGI (reference sequence). The CDR3 coding sequence is TGTGCCAGCAGTTACTCGAGTTGGGGACAGACATACGAGCAGTACTTC. This codes for CASSYSSWGQTYEQYF.

This clonotype was detected only a few times. CDR3 coding DNA: TGTGCCAGCAGCTTACGGGGAACCGGGGAGCTGTTTTTT. It is translated as CASSLRGTGELFF. The genes are TRBV7-2 and TRBJ2-2; possible D gene TRBD2, 5 bases. Trimming cost V 2 bases and J 5 bases, with 6 bases left between them. The CDR3 consists of 13 residues. The germline CDR1 and CDR2 sequences are SGHTA and FQGNSA.

This clonotype was counted ten times or more. As DNA, the CDR3 is TGTGCCAGTACTAGCGGGACTAACGGGGAGCTGTTTTTT. Translated: CASTSGTNGELFF. The J gene is TRBJ2-2, the V gene TRBV19; 9 bases match TRBD2. CDR1 LNHDA and CDR2 SQIVND come from the germline V gene (reference sequence). CDR3 length: 13 amino acids. Germline trimming cut 7 bases from V and 7 bases from J; bases unmatched to any gene: 4.

In its sample, this clonotype was seen many times. The rearrangement uses TRBV7-2 and TRBJ1-4; D remains unclear. The CDR3 is 14 amino acids. V dropped 3 bases and J dropped 8 bases, with 13 bases sitting between them. In germline, CDR1 is SGHTA, CDR2 FQGNSA. DNA of the CDR3: TGTGCCAGCAGCTTGCCCCCGGAAAGGGAAAAACTGTTTTTT. Residues: CASSLPPEREKLFF.

This clonotype occurred many times. Written as DNA, the CDR3 is TGTGCCAGCAGCCAACCTTCCTCCAAGAACACCGGGGAGCTGTTTTTT. Residues: CASSQPSSKNTGELFF. The chain employs TRBV4-2 and TRBJ2-2, with D uncertain. V lost 2 bases, J lost 1 base, and 11 bases lay in between. CDR1 and CDR2 (germline): LGHNA, YNFKEQ. The CDR3 loop spans 16 amino acids.

This clonotype was counted between two and nine times. The chain has TRBV12-3 or TRBV12-4 and TRBJ2-7; D possibly corresponds to TRBD2 (6 bases). CDR3 length equals 15 residues. Trimming took off 3 bases at V and 3 bases at J, with 15 bases between the two ends. The CDR3 bases are TGTGCCAGCAGTTTGCAGGATTTTAGCGGCTACGAGCAGTACTTC. Protein: CASSLQDFSGYEQYF.

This clonotype was observed at least ten times. The chain links TRBV4-1 to TRBJ2-7; perhaps D is TRBD1 or TRBD2 (5 bases each). This CDR3 contains 12 residues. Trimming took 1 base from V and 4 from J, leaving 5 bases between them. CDR1 and CDR2 from the germline V gene are MGHRA and YSYEKL. The CDR3 protein is CASSQGGYEQYF. CDR3 coding DNA: TGCGCCAGCAGCCAAGGGGGGTACGAGCAGTACTTC.

The CDR3 nucleotides read TGCGCCAGCAGCTTTACAGGGGGGAACTACGAGCAGTACTTC. This translates into CASSFTGGNYEQYF. The rearrangement links TRBV5-1 to TRBJ2-7; 8 bases line up with TRBD1. The CDR3 is 14 amino acids. Germline lookup yields CDR1 SGHRS and CDR2 YFSETQ. V lost 2 bases, J lost 3 bases, and 4 bases stayed unmatched.

This clonotype has only a few counts. The genes are TRBV4-1 and TRBJ2-3; 11 bases fit TRBD2. The V and J ends lost 1 base and 5 bases, in that order; junction bases with no gene match: 8. Germline lookup yields CDR1 MGHRA and CDR2 YSYEKL. CDR3 length: 17 residues. The CDR3 here is CASSQAVLAGEGDTQYF. The CDR3 nucleotides are TGCGCCAGCAGCCAAGCCGTACTAGCGGGAGAGGGAGATACGCAGTATTTT.

This clonotype was recorded many times. The chain uses TRBV14 and TRBJ2-7; the match to TRBD1 covers 8 bases. V gave up 1 base and J gave up 2 bases; unmatched junction bases: 1. Germline V CDR1 and CDR2: SGHDN, FVKESK. The CDR3 has 14 amino acids. The CDR3 DNA sequence: TGTGCCAGCAGCCAAGGGACAGGGACCTACGAGCAGTACTTC. Protein product: CASSQGTGTYEQYF.

In this sample, this clonotype turned up many times. The gene calls are TRBV9 and TRBJ2-2, with 11 bases identical to TRBD2. In germline, CDR1 is SGDLS, CDR2 YYNGEE. V shed 4 bases and J 7 bases; nucleotides not matched to a gene: 6. The CDR3 contains 15 residues. Written as DNA, the CDR3 is TGTGCCAGCAGCCCCACTAGCGGGAGCGGCGGGGAGCTGTTTTTT. Residues: CASSPTSGSGGELFF. Full variable domain (missing parts from reference TRBV9 and TRBJ2-2): DSGVTQTPKHLITATGQRVTLRCSPRSGDLSVYWYQQSLDQGLQFLIQYYNGEERAKGNILERFSAQQFPDLHSELNLSSLELGDSALYFCASSPTSGSGGELFFGEGSRLTVL.

This clonotype was counted at least ten times. The CDR3 spells CASSARGTNTDTQYF. DNA of the CDR3: TGTGCCAGCAGCGCTAGAGGGACTAACACAGATACGCAGTATTTT. The V and J genes are TRBV9 and TRBJ2-3; the match to TRBD2 covers 7 bases. Per germline, CDR1 SGDLS and CDR2 YYNGEE. This CDR3 region has 15 residues. Trimming took 3 bases from V and 2 from J; bases not matched to a gene: 6.

This clonotype turned up a few times. V usage is TRBV7-6 and J usage is TRBJ2-5; D possibly matches TRBD1 or TRBD2 (5 bases each). Looked up from germline, CDR1 is SGHVS and CDR2 is FNYEAQ. The CDR3 spans 13 residues. V lost 4 bases and J 4 bases, leaving 10 bases between the germline ends. The CDR3 sequence is CASSSLGTETQYF. The CDR3 DNA is TGTGCCAGCAGCTCCCTCGGGACAGAGACCCAGTACTTC.

This clonotype was observed a few times. V is TRBV20-1 and J is TRBJ2-7; weak D call: TRBD2 (5 bases). Trimming took off 6 bases at V and 1 base at J, with 10 bases between the two ends. This CDR3 region has 12 residues. From germline, CDR1 is DFQATT and CDR2 SNEGSKA (reference sequence). The CDR3 spells CSASTGSYEQYF. As DNA, the CDR3 is TGCAGTGCCTCGACGGGATCCTACGAGCAGTACTTC.

This clonotype has a single count. This chain joins TRBV15 and TRBJ2-1, with D possibly being TRBD1 (7 bases). Germline lookup yields CDR1 LNHNV and CDR2 YYDKDF (reference sequence). CDR3 length: 16 amino acids. Trimming cost V 4 bases and J 1 base, with 14 bases left between them. In DNA, the CDR3 is TGTGCCACCAGCATAGGTGCGGGACAGTCCTACAATGAGCAGTTCTTC. Translating it yields CATSIGAGQSYNEQFF.